A selection of T cell receptor beta chains follows, all from one sample in a study of blood T cell repertoires in COVID-19. TCRdb's table, derived via immunoSEQ multiplex PCR, lists solely in-frame clones and lacks some. This sample has some 300,000 clones, with roughly 89% found just once. Input material: PBMCs or T cells enriched from blood (not recorded which). The origin of the receptors is a young woman with acute COVID-19. The CDR3 runs from the conserved cysteine through the conserved F or W. D genes are given only for firm matches. Clone size is not always given. Where it is, it says once, few, many or a class for expanded clones.

size: .; D: .; J: TRBJ1-2; V: TRBV11-1; CDR3: CASPRGGGGGYTF; DNA: TGTGCCAGCCCACGGGGGGGAGGGGGTGGCTACACCTTC
size: .; D: .; J: TRBJ1-5; V: TRBV19; CDR3: CASSIVGGNQPQHF; DNA: TGTGCCAGTAGTATAGTCGGGGGCAATCAGCCCCAGCATTTT
size: .; D: TRBD2; J: TRBJ2-7; V: TRBV29-1; CDR3: CSVEPSGRYEQYF; DNA: TGCAGCGTTGAACCCAGCGGGAGATACGAGCAGTACTTC
size: .; D: TRBD1; J: TRBJ1-2; V: TRBV19; CDR3: CASSSRRGWDYGYTF; DNA: TGTGCCAGTAGTTCGCGCAGGGGGTGGGACTATGGCTACACCTTC
size: .; D: .; J: TRBJ2-3; V: TRBV6-5; CDR3: CASTWFGESDTQYF; DNA: TGTGCCAGCACCTGGTTTGGGGAGTCAGATACGCAGTATTTT
size: few; D: .; J: TRBJ1-6; V: TRBV11-2; CDR3: CASSRDLSSYNSPLHF; DNA: TGTGCCAGCAGCCGCGACTTAAGCTCCTATAATTCACCCCTCCACTTT
size: .; D: TRBD1; J: TRBJ2-7; V: TRBV29-1; CDR3: CSVVRGTRNSYEQYF; DNA: TGCAGCGTTGTCAGGGGGACCCGAAACAGCTACGAGCAGTACTTC
size: .; D: .; J: TRBJ2-7; V: TRBV28; CDR3: CASSETGPGEYEQYF; DNA: TGTGCCAGCAGTGAAACAGGGCCAGGGGAATACGAGCAGTACTTC
size: .; D: TRBD2; J: TRBJ2-2; V: TRBV5-5; CDR3: CASSQRLAGGNPGELFF; DNA: TGTGCCAGCAGCCAAAGACTAGCGGGAGGGAACCCCGGGGAGCTGTTTTTT
size: .; D: .; J: TRBJ1-1; V: TRBV7-9; CDR3: CASSMNDPSLGDEAFF; DNA: TGTGCCAGCAGCATGAATGACCCCTCTCTAGGGGATGAAGCTTTCTTT
size: .; D: .; J: TRBJ1-1; V: TRBV19; CDR3: CASSIPARLNTEAFF; DNA: TGTGCCAGTAGTATCCCGGCCAGGTTGAACACTGAAGCTTTCTTT
size: once; D: .; J: TRBJ1-5; V: TRBV11-2; CDR3: CASSLWERQPQHF; DNA: TGTGCCAGCAGTCTTTGGGAGCGGCAGCCCCAGCATTTT
size: .; D: .; J: TRBJ2-2; V: TRBV28; CDR3: CASSASRDFSGNTGELFF; DNA: TGTGCCAGCAGTGCCTCCCGGGACTTCTCGGGGAACACCGGGGAGCTGTTTTTT
size: .; D: .; J: TRBJ1-2; V: TRBV30; CDR3: CAWIKGIYHGYTF; DNA: TGTGCCTGGATAAAGGGGATCTACCATGGCTACACCTTC
size: .; D: .; J: TRBJ2-2; V: TRBV2; CDR3: CASSEYGLTSPGELFF; DNA: TGTGCCAGCAGTGAATATGGATTAACTAGCCCCGGGGAGCTGTTTTTT
size: .; D: .; J: TRBJ1-5; V: TRBV28; CDR3: CASAGSNQPQHF; DNA: TGTGCCAGCGCAGGGAGCAATCAGCCCCAGCATTTT
size: .; D: TRBD1; J: TRBJ2-7; V: TRBV19; CDR3: CASSSSRGHGQYF; DNA: TGTGCCAGTAGCTCCTCCAGGGGGCATGGGCAGTACTTC
size: .; D: .; J: TRBJ2-2; V: TRBV19; CDR3: CASSGHLGVATGELFF; DNA: TGTGCCAGTAGTGGGCATCTCGGGGTAGCCACCGGGGAGCTGTTTTTT
size: once; D: .; J: TRBJ1-4; V: TRBV5-5; CDR3: CASSLVVRTNEKLFF; DNA: TGTGCCAGCAGCTTGGTGGTCAGAACTAATGAAAAACTGTTTTTT
size: .; D: .; J: TRBJ2-7; V: TRBV28; CDR3: CASSLVPGEQYF; DNA: TGTGCCAGCAGTTTAGTTCCGGGGGAGCAGTACTTC
size: .; D: TRBD1; J: TRBJ2-3; V: TRBV9; CDR3: CASSVGQALDTQYF; DNA: TGTGCCAGCAGCGTGGGACAGGCTCTAGATACGCAGTATTTT
size: .; D: .; J: TRBJ1-1; V: TRBV7-2; CDR3: CASRGDYTEAFF; DNA: TGTGCCAGCAGAGGGGACTACACTGAAGCTTTCTTT
size: .; D: .; J: TRBJ1-5; V: TRBV3-1/TRBV3-2; CDR3: CASSLNSNQPQHF; DNA: TGTGCCAGCAGCCTAAATAGCAATCAGCCCCAGCATTTT
size: .; D: .; J: TRBJ1-2; V: TRBV28; CDR3: CASSFGGYGYTF; DNA: TGTGCCAGCAGTTTCGGGGGCTATGGCTACACCTTC
size: few; D: .; J: TRBJ1-1; V: TRBV18; CDR3: CASSPMGGTEAFF; DNA: TGTGCCAGCTCACCTATGGGGGGGACTGAAGCTTTCTTT
size: once; D: TRBD1; J: TRBJ1-1; V: TRBV11-2; CDR3: CASSATGVSTEAFF; DNA: TGTGCCAGCAGCGCGACAGGGGTGAGCACTGAAGCTTTCTTT
size: .; D: TRBD2; J: TRBJ2-1; V: TRBV11-2; CDR3: CASSSYRREDSSYNEQFF; DNA: TGTGCCAGCAGCTCCTATAGGCGGGAGGATAGCTCCTACAATGAGCAGTTCTTC
size: .; D: TRBD1; J: TRBJ1-2; V: TRBV27; CDR3: CASSLSGTGGWGYTF; DNA: TGTGCCAGCAGTTTATCAGGGACAGGGGGCTGGGGCTACACCTTC
size: .; D: .; J: TRBJ1-1; V: TRBV27; CDR3: CASSFPGRNTEAFF; DNA: TGTGCCAGCAGTTTCCCCGGGAGGAACACTGAAGCTTTCTTT
size: .; D: TRBD1; J: TRBJ2-7; V: TRBV12-3/TRBV12-4; CDR3: CASSLGQDYEQYF; DNA: TGTGCCAGCAGTCTGGGACAGGACTACGAGCAGTACTTC